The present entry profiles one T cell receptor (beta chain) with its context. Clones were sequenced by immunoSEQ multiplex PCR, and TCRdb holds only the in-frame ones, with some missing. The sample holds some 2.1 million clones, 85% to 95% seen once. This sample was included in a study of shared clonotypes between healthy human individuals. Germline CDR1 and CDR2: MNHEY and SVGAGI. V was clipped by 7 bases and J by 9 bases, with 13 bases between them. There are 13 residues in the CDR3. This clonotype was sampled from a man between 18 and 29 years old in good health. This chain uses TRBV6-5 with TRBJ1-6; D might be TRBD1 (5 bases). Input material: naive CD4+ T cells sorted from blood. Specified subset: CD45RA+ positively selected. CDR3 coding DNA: TGTGCCAGCACATCTAAGGGGAGTTCACCCCTCCACTTT. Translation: CASTSKGSSPLHF.